Shown below are 22 T cell receptor beta chains from a single sample sequenced in a study of CD4 T cells in relation to SARS-CoV-2 and coronaviruses. Their target antigens are unknown. Using immunoSEQ multiplex PCR, the repertoire was profiled, and TCRdb retains in-frame clones only, with some absent. The sample lists some 22,000 clones, roughly 74% occurring once. Before the COVID-19 pandemic, during about 2010-2018, CD4+ T cells were taken from unexposed donors. CD4+ T cells were isolated from the cells after 10 days of culture. Input material: CD4+ T cells from PBMCs, cultured in vitro. The source of these receptors is a human donor in good health.

This clone was counted only a few times. The chain employs TRBV19 and TRBJ1-6; D uncertain. The CDR3 runs 15 residues. Germline V gene lookup returns CDR1 LNHDA and CDR2 SQIVND (reference sequence). Trimming stripped 5 bases from V and 5 bases from J, with 13 bases between. The CDR3 sequence is CASSAPGIHNSPLHF. The DNA of the CDR3 is TGTGCCAGTAGTGCACCCGGGATCCATAATTCACCCCTCCACTTT.

The J gene is TRBJ2-6, the V gene TRBV24-1, with 8 positions matching TRBD1. The junction had 8 bases not matched to a gene; V was cut back by 3 bases and J by 2 bases. Germline V lookup: CDR1 KGHDR, CDR2 SFDVKD. The length of the CDR3 is 18 residues. CDR3 region: CATSDRKPTGAGANVLTF. Written as DNA, the CDR3 is TGTGCCACCAGTGATCGAAAGCCGACAGGGGCTGGGGCCAACGTCCTGACTTTC.

This clone was picked up a small number of times. The genes are TRBV2 and TRBJ1-5, with TRBD1 as a possible D gene (5 bases). Germline V gene data show CDR1 as SNHLY and CDR2 as FYNNEI. The CDR3 runs to 15 residues. V dropped 6 bases and J dropped 4 bases, with 16 bases sitting between them. The CDR3 bases are TGTGCCAGCAGGGGGGAGAATTTAGGAAATCAGCCCCAGCATTTT. Its protein product is CASRGENLGNQPQHF.

The chain links TRBV6-5 to TRBJ1-1; 7 bases map to TRBD1. Looked up from germline, CDR1 is MNHEY and CDR2 is SVGAGI. This CDR3 region has 14 residues. The junction had 5 bases not matched to a gene; V was cut back by 6 bases and J by 1 base. In DNA, the CDR3 is TGTGCCAGCAGCTCGGGACAGACGAACACTGAAGCTTTCTTT. Protein sequence: CASSSGQTNTEAFF.

The DNA for the CDR3 is TGTGCCAGCAGCTTGAAAGACTACGAGCAGTACTTC. Its translation is CASSLKDYEQYF. The chain links TRBV5-6 to TRBJ2-7; D is uncertain. Trimming stripped 1 base from V and 3 bases from J, with 5 bases between. The CDR3 is 12 residues long. Germline V gene lookup returns CDR1 SGHDT and CDR2 YYEEEE.

This clone came up a few times. This CDR3 reads CAISVGLAGGVYNEQFF. For the CDR3, the DNA is TGTGCCATCAGCGTGGGACTAGCGGGAGGGGTCTACAATGAGCAGTTCTTC. This sequence joins TRBV10-3 and TRBJ2-1, with 16 bases aligning to TRBD2. J gave up 3 bases and V 6 bases, and 5 bases lay outside the gene matches. The CDR3 is 17 amino acids. Germline loops: CDR1 ENHRY, CDR2 SYGVKD.

This clone was seen only once. The chain couples TRBV12-3 or TRBV12-4 to TRBJ2-7, with TRBD2 matching over 8 bases. J lost 7 bases, V lost 6 bases, and 8 bases had no gene match. CDR3 length equals 13 residues. The CDR3 coding sequence is TGTGCCAGCAGCCAAAGCGGGAGCATTGAGCAGTACTTC. Translation: CASSQSGSIEQYF.

Only a few counts were recorded for this clone. V gene TRBV29-1 combines with J gene TRBJ1-1, with unresolved D. The germline V and J ends were trimmed by 7 bases and 0 bases, with 12 bases remaining between them. The length of the CDR3 is 13 residues. From germline, CDR1 is SQVTM and CDR2 ANQGSEA. Written as DNA, the CDR3 is TGCAGCGAGAGGGAGGATATGAACACTGAAGCTTTCTTT. This translates into CSEREDMNTEAFF. Variable domain in full (rest from reference TRBV29-1 and TRBJ1-1): SAVISQKPSRDICQRGTSLTIQCQVDSQVTMMFWYRQQPGQSLTLIATANQGSEATYESGFVIDKFPISRPNLTFSTLTVSNMSPEDSSIYLCSEREDMNTEAFFGQGTRLTVV.

The chain joins TRBV3-1 (or the pseudogene TRBV3-2) to TRBJ2-7; TRBD1 matches 9 bases. With 8 bases clipped from V and 8 bases from J, the junction kept 13 bases outside the gene matches. There are 14 residues in the CDR3. Germline values: CDR1 LGHDT, CDR2 YNNKEL (reference sequence). The CDR3 DNA reads TGTGCCAGCTCATTCAGCGGGACAGGGTATAAGCAGTACTTC. Encoded protein: CASSFSGTGYKQYF.

The rearrangement links TRBV28 to TRBJ1-5; D unclear. V was cut by 10 bases and J by 5 bases, with 18 bases left in between. The CDR3 is 14 amino acids. CDR1 is MDHEN and CDR2 is SYDVKM in the germline V gene. The CDR3 region has the DNA TGTGCCACCTCCGTGCAACGGGGATATCAGCCCCAGCATTTT. Amino acid sequence: CATSVQRGYQPQHF.

The genes are TRBV27 and TRBJ2-1; D not certain. This CDR3 spans 17 amino acids. The germline V gene encodes CDR1 MNHEY and CDR2 SMNVEV (reference sequence). V was trimmed by 1 base and J by 10 bases, leaving 23 bases between them. The CDR3, as DNA: TGTGCCAGCAGTTTATTTTGGGGTGGATGGACGGGCCTAGAGCAGTTCTTC. Translated: CASSLFWGGWTGLEQFF.

This clone was detected only a few times. CDR3 residues: CASSQEATAGNRQPQHF. Written as DNA, the CDR3 is TGCGCCAGCAGCCAAGAAGCAACCGCAGGCAATCGTCAGCCCCAGCATTTT. V usage is TRBV4-1 and J usage is TRBJ1-5; D is unresolved. CDR1 MGHRA and CDR2 YSYEKL come from the germline V gene. The length of the CDR3 is 17 residues. Trimming left V 0 bases short and J 6 bases short, with 18 bases between.

About this clone: The conserved final phenylalanine or tryptophan is absent from the CDR3, which likely points to a read error. It is unclear where the CDR3 begins or ends on the DNA, so no DNA is shown, and the CDR3 is as TCRdb lists it. The genes are TRBV6-5 and TRBJ1-1. With termini counted, the CDR3 has 13 amino acids. Per the germline V gene, CDR1 is MNHEY and CDR2 is SVGAGI. CDR3 sequence reads: CASSYTNYEDGDV.

A single count supports this clone. The rearrangement uses TRBV5-1 and TRBJ2-1; the D gene is possibly TRBD1 (6 bases). Germline loops: CDR1 SGHRS, CDR2 YFSETQ. The CDR3 contains 16 residues. Deletions cut 7 bases from V and 4 bases from J, with 21 bases between. The CDR3 DNA follows: TGCGCCAGCTCCCCGGACGGACAGAGGATGTACAATGAGCAGTTCTTC. Amino acid sequence: CASSPDGQRMYNEQFF.

The V gene is TRBV5-4, the J gene TRBJ1-6; D is unclear. Germline CDR1 reads SGHNT; CDR2 reads YYREEE (reference sequence). CDR3 length: 14 residues. The V end lost 1 base, the J end lost 10 bases, and 12 bases lay between the germline ends. The CDR3 sequence is CASSLPGRASPLHF. CDR3 in DNA: TGTGCCAGCAGCTTGCCGGGTAGGGCGTCACCCCTCCACTTT.

This clone was seen only a few times. The chain employs TRBV19 and TRBJ2-5; 10 bases agree with TRBD1. In germline, CDR1 is LNHDA, CDR2 SQIVND (reference sequence). This CDR3 region has 14 residues. J was trimmed by 1 base and V by 5 bases; bases with no gene match: 1. The chain's CDR3 is CASSDRGLQETQYF. Here the CDR3 DNA reads TGTGCCAGTAGTGACAGGGGGCTCCAAGAGACCCAGTACTTC.

This clone was seen only once. The V gene is TRBV18, the J gene TRBJ2-2; 16 positions match TRBD2. The junction had 8 bases not matched to a gene; V was cut back by 1 base and J by 3 bases. Germline CDR1 KGHSH, CDR2 LQKENI. The CDR3 length is 20 residues. CDR3 protein: CASSPRGTSGRASHTGELFF. CDR3 DNA sequence: TGTGCCAGCTCACCACGAGGGACTAGCGGGAGGGCCTCGCACACCGGGGAGCTGTTTTTT.

V usage is TRBV27 and J usage is TRBJ2-2; 8 bases agree with TRBD1. CDR3 length equals 15 residues. The V and J ends lost 5 bases and 8 bases, in that order; junction bases with no gene match: 10. Germline CDR1 MNHEY, CDR2 SMNVEV (reference sequence). The DNA for the CDR3 is TGTGCCAGCAGTCCAGGACAGGGCCTTCTGGGGGAGCTGTTTTTT. This codes for CASSPGQGLLGELFF.

The chain uses TRBV30 and TRBJ2-7; 7 bases match TRBD1. This CDR3 has 13 residues. The V and J ends lost 0 bases and 7 bases, in that order; junction bases with no gene match: 6. Germline V gene data show CDR1 as GTSNPN and CDR2 as SVGIG (reference sequence). The CDR3 DNA is TGTGCCTGGAGTGTACCGACAGGGTGGGAGCAGTACTTC. It is translated as CAWSVPTGWEQYF.

V is TRBV12-5 and J is TRBJ2-2, with TRBD1 as a possible D gene (6 bases). Germline CDR1 and CDR2: LGHNT and FRNRAP. The V and J ends lost 0 bases and 5 bases respectively, with 13 bases between them. This CDR3 has 16 amino acids. For the CDR3, the DNA is TGTGCTAGTGGTTTGGTAGCCAGGGGTGGAACCGGGGAGCTGTTTTTT. Translated: CASGLVARGGTGELFF.

The CDR3 region is CASSEYSWGRGQKNTEAFF. CDR3 in DNA: TGTGCCAGCAGTGAATATTCTTGGGGTAGGGGACAGAAGAACACTGAAGCTTTCTTT. This rearrangement joins TRBV2 to TRBJ1-1; 7 nucleotides line up with TRBD1. Germline V gives CDR1 SNHLY, CDR2 FYNNEI. This CDR3 is built from 19 residues. Losses at the gene ends were 2 bases for V and 1 base for J; bases not matched to a gene: 16. Variable domain in full (rest from reference TRBV2 and TRBJ1-1): EPEVTQTPSHQVTQMGQEVILRCVPISNHLYFYWYRQILGQKVEFLVSFYNNEISEKSEIFDDQFSVERPDGSNFTLKIRSTKLEDSAMYFCASSEYSWGRGQKNTEAFFGQGTRLTVV.

This clone was found once. The rearrangement uses TRBV7-9 and TRBJ1-2; D gene ambiguous. Deletions cut 4 bases from V and 5 bases from J, with 14 bases between. The CDR3 is 14 amino acids. Germline V gives CDR1 SEHNR, CDR2 FQNEAQ (reference sequence). This CDR3 reads CASSSEQPVYGYTF. DNA for the CDR3: TGTGCCAGCAGCTCGGAGCAGCCGGTATATGGCTACACCTTC.